The clone carrying this T cell receptor (beta chain) was recorded a few times. These data come from a study of blood T cell repertoires in COVID-19. Self-reported history from a screening survey and questionnaire set each donor's cohort. Two negative PCRs, clearance, or symptom resolution characterized the recovered Cohort 3 donors. CDR1 is MGHRA and CDR2 is YSYEKL in the germline V gene. The CDR3 totals 18 residues. Trimming shortened V by 0 bases and J by 1 base, and 19 bases separated the two germline ends. The method was immunoSEQ multiplex PCR; TCRdb's version includes in-frame clones alone and lacks a portion of them. Here the sample spans under 200,000 clones, about 85% being singletons.

The chain recombines TRBV4-1 with TRBJ2-7; TRBD2 might be the D (6 bases). The sequenced sample was PBMCs or T cells enriched from blood (not recorded which). This TCR was sampled from a woman in her forties or fifties who had recovered from COVID-19. The CDR3 DNA is TGCGCCAGCAGCCAAGATCAATTGCCTTACCGGGGGTCCTACGAGCAGTACTTC. This gives the protein CASSQDQLPYRGSYEQYF.